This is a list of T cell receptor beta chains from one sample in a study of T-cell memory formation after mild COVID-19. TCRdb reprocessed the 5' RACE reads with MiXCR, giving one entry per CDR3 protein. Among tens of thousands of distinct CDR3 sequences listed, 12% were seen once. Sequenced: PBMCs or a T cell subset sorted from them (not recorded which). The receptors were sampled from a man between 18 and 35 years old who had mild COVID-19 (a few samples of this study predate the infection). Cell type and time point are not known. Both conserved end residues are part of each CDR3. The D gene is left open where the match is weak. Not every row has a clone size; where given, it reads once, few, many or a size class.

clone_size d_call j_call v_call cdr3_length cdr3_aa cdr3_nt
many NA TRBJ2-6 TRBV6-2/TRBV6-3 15 CAARTGYSGANVLTF TGTGCCGCCAGAACAGGTTATTCTGGGGCCAACGTCCTGACTTTC
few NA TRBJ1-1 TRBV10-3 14 CAISESGVNTEAFF TGTGCCATCAGTGAGTCAGGGGTAAACACTGAAGCTTTCTTT
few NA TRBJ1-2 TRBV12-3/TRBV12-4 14 CASSFHGTGYGYTF TGTGCCAGCAGCTTTCACGGGACCGGCTATGGCTACACCTTC
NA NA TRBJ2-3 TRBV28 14 CASSYPPLTDTQYF TGTGCCAGCAGTTACCCTCCCCTCACAGATACGCAGTATTTT
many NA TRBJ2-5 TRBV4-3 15 CASSQDLTVQETQYF TGCGCCAGCAGCCAAGATTTGACAGTACAAGAGACCCAGTACTTC
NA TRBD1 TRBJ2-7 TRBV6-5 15 CASRLRDRYSYEQYF TGTGCCAGCAGACTCCGGGACAGGTACTCCTACGAGCAGTACTTC
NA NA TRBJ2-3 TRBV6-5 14 CASSYGLTTDTQYF TGTGCCAGCAGTTACGGGTTAACGACAGATACGCAGTATTTT
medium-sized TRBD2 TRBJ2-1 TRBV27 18 CASSAGTSGETPYNEQFF TGTGCCAGCAGTGCTGGGACTAGCGGGGAGACACCCTACAATGAGCAGTTCTTC
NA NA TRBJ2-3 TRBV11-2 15 CASGSTGFNVDTQYF TGTGCCAGCGGCTCAACAGGGTTTAACGTCGATACGCAGTATTTT
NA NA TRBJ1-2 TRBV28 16 CASSLEQGPDPYGYTF TGTGCCAGCAGTCTGGAGCAGGGGCCGGACCCCTATGGCTACACCTTC
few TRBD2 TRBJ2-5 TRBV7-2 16 CASSLVWEGWQETQYF TGTGCCAGCAGCCTGGTCTGGGAGGGGTGGCAAGAGACCCAGTACTTC
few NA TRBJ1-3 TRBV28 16 CASTPTATSSGNTIYF TGTGCCAGCACCCCGACAGCAACCTCCTCTGGAAACACCATATATTTT
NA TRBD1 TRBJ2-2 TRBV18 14 CASSPWTGEGELFF TGTGCCAGCTCACCGTGGACAGGGGAAGGGGAGCTGTTTTTT
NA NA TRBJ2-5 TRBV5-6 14 CASSLGPGQETQYF TGTGCCAGCAGCTTGGGTCCGGGCCAAGAGACCCAGTACTTC
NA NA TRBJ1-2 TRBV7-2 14 CASSFSRGGYGYTF TGTGCCAGCAGCTTTTCCAGGGGCGGATATGGCTACACCTTC
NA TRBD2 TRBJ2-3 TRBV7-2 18 CASSSGGLAGGPTDTQYF TGTGCCAGCAGCTCGGGCGGACTAGCGGGGGGACCCACAGATACGCAGTATTTT
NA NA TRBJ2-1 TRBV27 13 CASSFIGDNEQFF TGTGCCAGCAGTTTTATCGGGGACAATGAGCAGTTCTTC
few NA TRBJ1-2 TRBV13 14 CASSLGMGGQPPDF TGTGCCAGCAGCTTGGGGATGGGAGGACAGCCTCCTGACTTC
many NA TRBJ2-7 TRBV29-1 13 CSAGRQESTEQYF TGCAGCGCTGGGCGACAAGAGTCAACCGAGCAGTACTTC
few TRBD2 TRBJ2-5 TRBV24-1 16 CATSDPTSGGGETQYF TGTGCCACCAGTGACCCGACTAGCGGGGGAGGTGAGACCCAGTACTTC
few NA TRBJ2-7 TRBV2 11 CASSPHYEQYF TGTGCCAGCAGTCCCCATTACGAGCAGTACTTC
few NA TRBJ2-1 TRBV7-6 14 CASGVDIRGDEQFF TGTGCCAGCGGAGTCGACATCCGCGGGGATGAGCAGTTCTTC
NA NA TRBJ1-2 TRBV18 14 CASSPPGIDYGYTF TGTGCCAGCTCACCCCCGGGAATCGACTATGGCTACACCTTC
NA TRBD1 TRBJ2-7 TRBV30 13 CAWSPSGGYEQYF TGTGCCTGGAGCCCGTCAGGGGGCTACGAGCAGTACTTC
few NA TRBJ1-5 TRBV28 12 CASTKGPEPQHF TGTGCCAGCACAAAGGGACCGGAGCCCCAGCATTTT
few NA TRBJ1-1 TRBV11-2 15 CASSLTTAGGTEAFF TGTGCCAGCAGCTTGACCACAGCGGGGGGCACTGAAGCTTTCTTT
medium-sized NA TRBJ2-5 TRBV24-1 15 CATSDLQGAEETQYF TGTGCCACCAGTGATTTACAAGGTGCCGAAGAGACCCAGTACTTC
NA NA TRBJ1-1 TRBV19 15 CASSIDTGGPTEAFF TGTGCCAGTAGTATAGATACAGGAGGCCCCACTGAAGCTTTCTTT
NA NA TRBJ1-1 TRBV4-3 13 CASSQESDTEAFF TGCGCCAGCAGCCAAGAGTCGGACACTGAAGCTTTCTTT
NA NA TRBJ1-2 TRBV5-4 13 CASSFGGGYGYTF TGTGCCAGCAGCTTCGGGGGAGGCTATGGCTACACCTTC
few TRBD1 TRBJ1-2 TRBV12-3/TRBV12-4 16 CASRQSGTGTGYGYTF TGTGCCAGCAGACAATCCGGGACAGGGACTGGGTATGGCTACACCTTC
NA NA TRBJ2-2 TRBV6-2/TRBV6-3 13 CASRSRDTGELFF TGTGCCAGCCGGTCTAGGGACACCGGGGAGCTGTTTTTT
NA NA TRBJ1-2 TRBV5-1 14 CASSPEQGVGGYTF TGCGCCAGCAGCCCAGAACAGGGAGTAGGCGGCTACACCTTC
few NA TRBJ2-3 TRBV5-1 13 CASSTGGSDTQYF TGCGCCAGCAGCACCGGAGGGTCAGATACGCAGTATTTT
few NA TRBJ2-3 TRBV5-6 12 CASTLRADTQYF TGTGCCAGCACCCTTCGGGCAGATACGCAGTATTTT
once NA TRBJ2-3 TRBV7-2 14 CASSLSDYTDTQYF TGTGCCAGCAGCTTATCAGACTACACAGATACGCAGTATTTT